These 12 T cell receptor beta chains were all obtained from the same sample, sequenced in a study of blood T cell repertoires in COVID-19. This table comes from immunoSEQ multiplex PCR, and its TCRdb copy is limited to in-frame clones, with some not included. The sample carries about 130,000 clones, roughly four fifths recorded once. The sequencing input was peripheral blood. Source of these receptors: a man aged 55-75 years with acute or convalescent COVID-19.

V gene TRBV5-4 combines with J gene TRBJ2-1, with 8 nucleotides matching TRBD2. CDR3 length: 16 amino acids. V shed 0 bases, J shed 4 bases, and the junction held 6 bases outside the gene matches. In germline, CDR1 is SGHNT, CDR2 YYREEE (reference sequence). The CDR3 reads CASSLVGQREYNEQFF. The CDR3 DNA is TGTGCCAGCAGCTTGGTAGGCCAGCGGGAGTACAATGAGCAGTTCTTC.

V is TRBV13 and J is TRBJ2-2; 8 nucleotides align to TRBD2. V was clipped by 5 bases and J by 4 bases; unmatched bases: 15. CDR3 length: 18 amino acids. Germline V gene data show CDR1 as PRHDT and CDR2 as FYEKMQ (reference sequence). CDR3 region: CASSQSMVWAGGTGELFF. The CDR3, as DNA: TGTGCCAGCAGCCAGAGCATGGTGTGGGCGGGAGGCACCGGGGAGCTGTTTTTT.

The J gene is TRBJ2-7, the V gene TRBV11-2; 11 bases align to TRBD2. Germline V gene lookup returns CDR1 SGHAT and CDR2 FQNNGV. The CDR3 contains 15 residues. The V and J ends lost 4 bases and 7 bases, in that order; junction bases with no gene match: 9. The CDR3 DNA is TGTGCCAGCAGCTCAACTAGCGGGAGTAGGAAAGAGCAGTACTTC. It encodes CASSSTSGSRKEQYF. Supplemented by reference TRBV11-2 and TRBJ2-7, the full variable domain reads EAGVAQSPRYKIIEKRQSVAFWCNPISGHATLYWYQQILGQGPKLLIQFQNNGVVDDSQLPKDRFSAERLKGVDSTLKIQPAKLEDSAVYLCASSSTSGSRKEQYFGPGTRLTVT.

The chain joins TRBV6-2 or TRBV6-3 to TRBJ2-7, with D tentatively TRBD1 (5 bases). Germline CDR1 MNHEY, CDR2 SVGEGT. This CDR3 contains 12 residues. V was pared by 5 bases and J by 3 bases, with 8 bases between. CDR3 sequence reads: CASSPGFYEQYF. DNA of the CDR3: TGTGCCAGCAGTCCAGGGTTCTACGAGCAGTACTTC.

A single count supports this clone. The rearrangement links TRBV27 to TRBJ2-5, with D possibly being TRBD1 (6 bases). The CDR3 extends over 15 amino acids. V lost 0 bases, J lost 7 bases, and 15 bases lay in between. CDR1 is MNHEY, CDR2 SMNVEV, per germline (reference sequence). CDR3: CASSLSGQTGGTQYF. In nucleotides, the CDR3 is TGTGCCAGCAGTTTATCCGGACAGACCGGAGGGACCCAGTACTTC.

This clone appeared a single time. CDR3 residues: CASSSTGVSAQFF. The CDR3 DNA follows: TGTGCCAGCAGTTCAACGGGGGTTTCGGCGCAGTTCTTC. The rearrangement links TRBV27 to TRBJ2-1, with D perhaps TRBD2 (6 bases). Germline V gene sequence: CDR1 MNHEY, CDR2 SMNVEV (reference sequence). The CDR3 contains 13 residues. V gave up 4 bases and J gave up 12 bases, with 16 bases separating them.

The chain is built from TRBV5-1 and TRBJ2-1, with a possible D match to TRBD2 (6 bases). V lost 6 bases and J 4 bases, leaving 11 bases between the germline ends. There are 13 residues in the CDR3. The germline gives CDR1 SGHRS, CDR2 YFSETQ. The CDR3 coding sequence is TGCGCCAGCACAAGGGGAGGTTACAATGAGCAGTTCTTC. Amino acid sequence: CASTRGGYNEQFF.

This chain connects TRBV29-1 to TRBJ2-2, with 9 positions matching TRBD1. The CDR3 is made up of 12 amino acids. The V gene's germline CDR1 is SQVTM and CDR2 ANQGSEA. J was trimmed by 6 bases and V by 6 bases; bases with no gene match: 2. CDR3 loop: CSVTGGSGELFF. CDR3 DNA sequence: TGCAGCGTGACAGGGGGATCCGGGGAGCTGTTTTTT.

This clone was counted a few times. The chain couples TRBV5-5 to TRBJ1-2; no reliable D call. Germline CDR1 SGHKS, CDR2 YYEKEE (reference sequence). Trimming took 5 bases from V and 4 from J, leaving 12 bases between them. The CDR3 covers 13 residues. The CDR3 sequence is CASSFTDFYGYTF. In DNA, the CDR3 is TGTGCCAGCAGTTTTACAGATTTCTATGGCTACACCTTC.

The chain recombines TRBV2 with TRBJ2-1; 10 bases align to TRBD2. The CDR3 loop spans 18 amino acids. Germline CDR1 is SNHLY and CDR2 is FYNNEI. V lost 8 bases, J lost 0 bases, and 13 bases stayed unmatched. CDR3: CASGWTSGLISSYNEQFF. As DNA, the CDR3 is TGTGCCAGCGGGTGGACTAGCGGACTAATAAGCTCCTACAATGAGCAGTTCTTC.

The V call is TRBV7-8, the J call TRBJ1-4; D is unclear. Trimming removed 5 bases from V and 4 bases from J, with 8 bases in between. The CDR3 extends over 13 amino acids. Germline V gives CDR1 SGHVS, CDR2 FQNEAQ. The CDR3 spells CASSIGSNEKLFF. CDR3 sequence (DNA): TGTGCCAGCAGCATCGGGAGTAATGAAAAACTGTTTTTT.

The chain couples TRBV7-2 to TRBJ2-1; D might be TRBD2 (6 bases). V was shortened by 2 bases and J by 2 bases, with 10 bases between the two germline ends. The CDR3 runs 15 residues. CDR1 is SGHTA, CDR2 FQGNSA, per germline. This chain's CDR3 is CASSLLGSAYNEQFF. The CDR3 DNA follows: TGTGCCAGCAGCTTACTCGGGAGCGCCTACAATGAGCAGTTCTTC.